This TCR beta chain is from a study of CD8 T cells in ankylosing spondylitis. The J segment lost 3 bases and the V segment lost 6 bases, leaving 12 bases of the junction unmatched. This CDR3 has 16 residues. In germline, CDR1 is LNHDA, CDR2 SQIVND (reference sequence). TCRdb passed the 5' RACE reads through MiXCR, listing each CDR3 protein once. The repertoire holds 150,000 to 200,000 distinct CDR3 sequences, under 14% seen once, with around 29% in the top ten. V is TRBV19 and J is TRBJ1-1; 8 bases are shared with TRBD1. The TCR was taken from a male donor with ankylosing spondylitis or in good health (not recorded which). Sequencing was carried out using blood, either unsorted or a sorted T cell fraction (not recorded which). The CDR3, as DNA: TGTGCCAGTAGCCTACAGGGGACAGGTCTCGACACTGAAGCTTTCTTT. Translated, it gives CASSLQGTGLDTEAFF.